The following is a T cell receptor beta chain sequence with its context. The data derive from a study of cytomegalovirus exposure and HLA in healthy donors. The donors comprised healthy bone marrow donors. V lost 0 bases to trimming and J lost 1 base, with 21 bases between them. The germline gives CDR1 LGHNA, CDR2 YSLEER. This CDR3 spans 19 amino acids. Primers: 60 Vbeta forward and 13 Jbeta reverse. Using immunoSEQ multiplex PCR, the repertoire was profiled, and TCRdb retains in-frame clones only, with some absent. This table has about 120,000 clones, 79% appearing once. This TCR derives from a man aged 30 to 45 in good health and CMV-seropositive. The sample was PBMCs. The genes are TRBV4-3 and TRBJ1-1; unclear D gene. The CDR3 is CASSQERFGKRLRNTEAFF. The CDR3 region has the DNA TGCGCCAGCAGCCAAGAAAGATTCGGGAAGCGCCTGAGGAACACTGAAGCTTTCTTT.